This T cell receptor (beta chain) came from a study of OX40 agonist ivuxolimab in advanced cancers. Study-level information: An agonistic human IgG2 monoclonal antibody against OX40 (CD134) was given.

Germline lookup yields CDR1 ENHRY and CDR2 SYGVKD. CDR3 length: 15 residues. The junction had 8 bases not matched to a gene; V was cut back by 3 bases and J by 8 bases. TCRdb's copy holds only in-frame clones and misses some; the assay was immunoSEQ multiplex PCR. Of around 57,000 clones detected, more than 80% appear once; the ten largest clones hold more than 0.9%. About this clone: What it recognizes is unknown.

Study results and caveats: There were, on average, more expanded clones in CD8+ T cells than in CD4+. At 0.1 to 3.0 mg/kg and by week 6, clonal expansion occurred in CD4+ and CD8+ blood T cells.

The receptor was derived from an adult with an advanced solid tumor such as melanoma, head and neck, liver or kidney cancer. The chain has TRBV10-3 and TRBJ2-1; 9 positions match TRBD2. This specimen consisted of CD4+ or CD8+ T cells sorted from blood, obtained in a trial of the OX40 agonist ivuxolimab. This chain's CDR3 is CAISELAGARYEQFF. The CDR3 region has the DNA TGTGCCATCAGTGAATTAGCGGGAGCTCGTTATGAGCAGTTCTTC.